Following are 30 T cell receptor beta chains from one sample sequenced in a study of blood T cell repertoires in COVID-19. Repertoires were generated with immunoSEQ multiplex PCR, while TCRdb's copy carries only in-frame clones and drops some. The table has under 300,000 clones, roughly nine tenths seen once. The sequencing sample was made of peripheral blood. These receptors all come from a woman aged 40 to 50 who had recovered from COVID-19.

The chain links TRBV10-1 to TRBJ2-1; 10 nucleotides agree with TRBD1. The CDR3 loop spans 16 amino acids. Unmatched junction bases numbered 11, after V lost 5 bases and J lost 7 bases. CDR1 WNHNN and CDR2 SYGVQD come from the germline V gene (reference sequence). The CDR3 protein is CASSLFGTGVLNEQFF. In DNA form, the CDR3 reads TGCGCCAGCAGTCTATTCGGGACAGGGGTATTAAATGAGCAGTTCTTC.

This clone was found a few times. The CDR3 is CASSFLSSSYEQYF. As DNA, the CDR3 is TGTGCCAGCAGCTTTCTCAGTTCCTCCTACGAGCAGTACTTC. The chain employs TRBV5-6 and TRBJ2-7; D not certain. Germline V CDR1 and CDR2: SGHDT, YYEEEE. V dropped 2 bases and J dropped 0 bases, with 9 bases sitting between them. This CDR3 spans 14 amino acids.

This chain joins TRBV7-2 and TRBJ2-3, with 10 bases matching TRBD2. The CDR3 contains 17 residues. V gave up 5 bases and J gave up 4 bases; unmatched junction bases: 12. Germline V lookup: CDR1 SGHTA, CDR2 FQGNSA. CDR3 sequence reads: CASSVLIAGGAADTQYF. The CDR3 nucleotides read TGTGCCAGCAGCGTACTCATAGCGGGGGGAGCCGCAGATACGCAGTATTTT. The full variable domain, completed using reference TRBV7-2 and TRBJ2-3, is GAGVSQSPSNKVTEKGKDVELRCDPISGHTALYWYRQSLGQGLEFLIYFQGNSAPDKSGLPSDRFSAERTGGSVSTLTIQRTQQEDSAVYLCASSVLIAGGAADTQYFGPGTRLTVL.

The chain joins TRBV19 to TRBJ1-4; 8 positions match TRBD1. The CDR3 consists of 15 residues. Germline V lookup: CDR1 LNHDA, CDR2 SQIVND (reference sequence). The V gene end was trimmed by 5 bases and the J gene end by 7 bases; junction bases not matched to a gene: 9. The CDR3 DNA reads TGTGCCAGTAGTCCCAGGGGGCTTGGAGGTGAAAAACTGTTTTTT. Translation gives CASSPRGLGGEKLFF. Complete variable domain (other parts from reference TRBV19 and TRBJ1-4): DGGITQSPKYLFRKEGQNVTLSCEQNLNHDAMYWYRQDPGQGLRLIYYSQIVNDFQKGDIAEGYSVSREKKESFPLTVTSAQKNPTAFYLCASSPRGLGGEKLFFGSGTQLSVL.

J is TRBJ1-2 and V is TRBV3-1 (or the pseudogene TRBV3-2), with D possibly matching TRBD1 (6 bases). V lost 2 bases and J lost 9, with 16 bases in between. The CDR3 has 14 residues. Germline CDR1 reads LGHDT; CDR2 reads YNNKEL (reference sequence). CDR3 protein: CASSQHLLTGSYTF. DNA for the CDR3: TGTGCCAGCAGCCAACACCTCCTTACAGGGAGCTACACCTTC.

The chain couples TRBV21-1 to TRBJ2-1; TRBD2, the D gene given by the table, was not confirmed from the DNA. TRBV21-1 is recorded as a pseudogene. The CDR3 has 15 residues. CDR3 loop: CASSKFDASGLEQFF. CDR3 nucleotide sequence: TGTGCCAGCAGCAAATTCGACGCTAGCGGGCTTGAGCAGTTCTTC.

V and J are TRBV30 and TRBJ1-1; D call uncertain. The CDR3 length is 12 residues. V dropped 3 bases and J dropped 2 bases, with 7 bases sitting between them. The germline V gene has CDR1 GTSNPN and CDR2 SVGIG (reference sequence). In DNA, the CDR3 is TGTGCCTGGAGGGCGGTTAACACTGAAGCTTTCTTT. Translating it yields CAWRAVNTEAFF. Drawing the rest from reference TRBV30 and TRBJ1-1, the complete variable domain is SQTIHQWPATLVQPVGSPLSLECTVEGTSNPNLYWYRQAAGRGLQLLFYSVGIGQISSEVPQNLSASRPQDRQFILSSKKLLLSDSGFYLCAWRAVNTEAFFGQGTRLTVV.

The chain combines TRBV19 with TRBJ1-4; unclear D gene. V gave up 2 bases and J gave up 0 bases, with 7 bases separating them. The length of the CDR3 is 15 residues. Germline V CDR1 and CDR2: LNHDA, SQIVND (reference sequence). CDR3 loop: CASSIIGATNEKLFF. The DNA of the CDR3 is TGTGCCAGTAGTATAATCGGAGCAACTAATGAAAAACTGTTTTTT.

The V and J genes are TRBV4-2 and TRBJ2-7; 8 bases match TRBD2. Germline V gene lookup returns CDR1 LGHNA and CDR2 YNFKEQ. The CDR3 consists of 17 residues. Germline trimming cut 0 bases from V and 3 bases from J; bases unmatched to any gene: 10. The CDR3 DNA sequence: TGTGCCAGCAGCCAAGATTGGCGAGCGGGGGACCACTACGAGCAGTACTTC. It specifies CASSQDWRAGDHYEQYF.

The chain links TRBV11-2 to TRBJ1-1, with 7 nucleotides matching TRBD1. The CDR3 extends over 15 amino acids. CDR1 and CDR2 from the germline V gene are SGHAT and FQNNGV. V was pared by 0 bases and J by 4 bases, with 5 bases of the junction left unmatched. The CDR3 nucleotides are TGTGCCAGCAGCTTAGATGCCAGGGGGGCCACTGAAGCTTTCTTT. Protein sequence: CASSLDARGATEAFF.

The chain links TRBV10-2 to TRBJ2-3; 10 bases are a match to TRBD2. The CDR3 has 15 amino acids. Germline CDR1 is WSHSY and CDR2 is SAAADI. The V segment lost 8 bases and the J segment 7 bases; nucleotides outside the gene matches: 12. In DNA form, the CDR3 reads TGCGCCAGCCGGGGAGATAGCGGGGGGATAAATACGCAGTATTTT. Protein sequence: CASRGDSGGINTQYF.

V usage is TRBV7-3 and J usage is TRBJ2-1; D remains ambiguous. The CDR3 has 13 amino acids. Looked up from germline, CDR1 is SGHTA and CDR2 is FQGTGA. The V end lost 2 bases, the J end lost 9 bases, and 11 bases lay between the germline ends. The CDR3 region has the DNA TGTGCCAGCAGCTTAGGGTCTAGTGGTGAGCAGTTCTTC. This sequence encodes CASSLGSSGEQFF. The full variable domain, in which reference TRBV7-3 and TRBJ2-1 provide the parts outside the CDR3, is GAGVSQTPSNKVTEKGKYVELRCDPISGHTALYWYRQSLGQGPEFLIYFQGTGAADDSGLPNDRFFAVRPEGSVSTLKIQRTERGDSAVYLCASSLGSSGEQFFGPGTRLTVL.

The table lists this clone with a few counts. The chain recombines TRBV6-5 with TRBJ1-3, with 9 positions matching TRBD1. CDR1 and CDR2 from the germline V gene are MNHEY and SVGAGI. The V gene end was trimmed by 4 bases and the J gene end by 1 base; junction bases not matched to a gene: 5. CDR3 size: 16 residues. The CDR3, as DNA: TGTGCCAGCAGTTTTTCACAGGGGGCATCTGGAAACACCATATATTTT. Translating it yields CASSFSQGASGNTIYF.

V is TRBV3-1 (or the pseudogene TRBV3-2) and J is TRBJ2-7, with TRBD2 identical over 8 bases. Germline V gene sequence: CDR1 LGHDT, CDR2 YNNKEL (reference sequence). The CDR3 is 14 amino acids. Germline trimming cut 4 bases from V and 6 bases from J; bases unmatched to any gene: 8. CDR3 coding DNA: TGTGCCAGCAGCCCGACCGGGACTAGTCTCGAGCAGTACGTC. This codes for CASSPTGTSLEQYV.

The table lists this clone with a count of one. V usage is TRBV9 and J usage is TRBJ1-6, with D unclear. The CDR3 runs to 14 residues. The germline CDR1 and CDR2 sequences are SGDLS and YYNGEE. Trimming left V 0 bases short and J 5 bases short, with 6 bases between. The CDR3 protein is CASSVVPDNSPLHF. In nucleotides, the CDR3 is TGTGCCAGCAGCGTAGTACCGGATAATTCACCCCTCCACTTT.

This chain uses TRBV19 with TRBJ2-1; 9 bases map to TRBD2. This CDR3 region has 12 residues. CDR1 LNHDA and CDR2 SQIVND come from the germline V gene (reference sequence). Trimming removed 7 bases from V and 14 bases from J; junction bases left unmatched: 9. Here the CDR3 reads CASKPEGGREFF. CDR3 DNA sequence: TGTGCCAGTAAACCTGAGGGCGGGAGGGAGTTCTTC.

This clone occurred once. The rearrangement uses TRBV10-3 and TRBJ2-7, with D perhaps TRBD2 (6 bases). With 3 bases removed from V and 4 bases from J, the gap between germline ends came to 22 bases. This CDR3 comprises 17 residues. Germline CDR1 ENHRY, CDR2 SYGVKD. Here the CDR3 reads CAISEGGEDAGGYEQYF. The CDR3 coding sequence is TGTGCCATCAGTGAAGGAGGGGAGGACGCAGGAGGGTACGAGCAGTACTTC.

This sequence joins TRBV28 and TRBJ2-2; a possible D gene is TRBD1 (6 bases). V was pared by 4 bases and J by 8 bases, with 14 bases between. From germline, CDR1 is MDHEN and CDR2 SYDVKM. There are 14 residues in the CDR3. This CDR3 is CASSSAQGRGELFF. For the CDR3, the DNA is TGTGCCAGCAGTTCCGCCCAGGGGCGAGGGGAGCTGTTTTTT. Full variable domain (outside the CDR3, taken from reference TRBV28 and TRBJ2-2): DVKVTQSSRYLVKRTGEKVFLECVQDMDHENMFWYRQDPGLGLRLIYFSYDVKMKEKGDIPEGYSVSREKKERFSLILESASTNQTSMYLCASSSAQGRGELFFGEGSRLTVL.

The chain links TRBV28 to TRBJ2-4; D not resolved. This CDR3 region has 15 residues. Germline V gene data show CDR1 as MDHEN and CDR2 as SYDVKM. The germline V and J ends were trimmed by 2 bases and 6 bases, with 14 bases remaining between them. DNA for the CDR3: TGTGCCAGCAGTTTAGGTGGCCCGTCGTCAAACATTCAGTACTTC. Residues: CASSLGGPSSNIQYF. Supplemented by reference TRBV28 and TRBJ2-4, the full variable domain reads DVKVTQSSRYLVKRTGEKVFLECVQDMDHENMFWYRQDPGLGLRLIYFSYDVKMKEKGDIPEGYSVSREKKERFSLILESASTNQTSMYLCASSLGGPSSNIQYFGAGTRLSVL.

The genes are TRBV2 and TRBJ2-6; D ambiguous. The CDR3 spans 15 residues. The V and J ends lost 5 bases and 0 bases respectively, with 8 bases between them. Germline V gene lookup returns CDR1 SNHLY and CDR2 FYNNEI. Written as DNA, the CDR3 is TGTGCCAGCAGTCCCCAGGTCTCTGGGGCCAACGTCCTGACTTTC. Protein product: CASSPQVSGANVLTF.

The chain employs TRBV6-4 and TRBJ1-1, with 9 bases aligning to TRBD1. The CDR3 is made up of 17 amino acids. Germline V gives CDR1 MRHNA, CDR2 SNTAGT. Trimming removed 6 bases from V and 10 bases from J; junction bases left unmatched: 21. CDR3 DNA sequence: TGTGCCAGCAGCGAACAACCCGTGGACAGGGGCCGGCGGGTAGCTTTCTTT. Amino acid sequence: CASSEQPVDRGRRVAFF.

This chain uses TRBV6-1 with TRBJ2-7; TRBD1 agrees at 7 bases. The V gene's germline CDR1 is MNHNS and CDR2 SASEGT. The CDR3 is 14 amino acids. Trimming took 3 bases from V and 4 from J; bases not matched to a gene: 6. The CDR3 sequence: CASSDRQGEYEQYF. CDR3 nucleotide sequence: TGTGCCAGCAGTGATAGGCAGGGGGAATACGAGCAGTACTTC.

Notes on this clone: The junction and the germline gene differ at one end; a read error may be behind it. J is TRBJ1-2 and V is TRBV24-1, with 8 bases that match TRBD1. The CDR3 runs 15 residues. The germline V gene encodes CDR1 KGHDR and CDR2 SFDVKD. In DNA, the CDR3 is TGTGCCACCAGTGAATCCGGGACAGGTGCCTATCGCTACACCTTC. Translating gives CATSESGTGAYRYTF.

The chain employs TRBV2 and TRBJ1-2, with a weak D call TRBD1 (6 bases). The CDR3 totals 14 residues. Germline loops: CDR1 SNHLY, CDR2 FYNNEI. Trimming removed 8 bases at V and 10 bases at J, with 23 bases between. The CDR3, as DNA: TGTGCCAGCGAACCTCAGGGGCTAATATCTGACTACACCTTC. Protein: CASEPQGLISDYTF.

The gene calls are TRBV28 and TRBJ2-7, with TRBD1 matching over 11 bases. Unmatched junction bases numbered 4, after V lost 4 bases and J lost 5 bases. Germline-derived CDR1 and CDR2 are MDHEN and SYDVKM. This CDR3 has 14 amino acids. DNA for the CDR3: TGTGCCAGCAGTTGGACAGGGGGCCTAAACGAGCAGTACTTC. The encoded protein is CASSWTGGLNEQYF.

In this sample, this clone turned up once. The V and J genes are TRBV27 and TRBJ1-2; 9 nucleotides line up with TRBD1. The CDR3 loop spans 17 amino acids. After removal of 10 bases from V and 7 bases from J, the junction contained 22 bases not matched to a gene. CDR1 is MNHEY and CDR2 is SMNVEV in the germline V gene (reference sequence). The CDR3 spells CATSPDGTGFFSGGYTF. The CDR3, as DNA: TGTGCCACCTCGCCGGACGGGACAGGGTTTTTCTCAGGTGGCTACACCTTC.

This clone was recorded only once. This chain connects TRBV27 to TRBJ1-2; 8 bases align to TRBD1. J lost 6 bases, V lost 5 bases, and 8 bases had no gene match. This CDR3 has 14 residues. Germline assignment: CDR1 MNHEY and CDR2 SMNVEV (reference sequence). CDR3 protein: CASSSLTGVDGYTF. DNA of the CDR3: TGTGCCAGCAGTAGCTTGACAGGGGTCGATGGCTACACCTTC.

CDR3 in DNA: TGTGCCAGCAGTTTCCCGCGGACCGGGGAGCTGTTTTTT. This encodes CASSFPRTGELFF. The chain has TRBV12-3 or TRBV12-4 and TRBJ2-2; D gene unclear. This CDR3 has 13 amino acids. V lost 3 bases, J lost 5 bases, and 7 bases lay in between.

This chain connects TRBV25-1 to TRBJ1-2; D unresolved. Trimming removed 1 base from V and 2 bases from J, with 14 bases in between. The CDR3 extends over 16 amino acids. Germline V gene sequence: CDR1 MGHDK, CDR2 SYGVNS. The CDR3 loop is CASSEFEELPNYGYTF. CDR3 nucleotides: TGTGCCAGCAGTGAATTTGAGGAGTTGCCCAACTATGGCTACACCTTC.

This clone appeared a few times. The rearrangement uses TRBV19 and TRBJ1-1, with 8 nucleotides matching TRBD1. The V gene's germline CDR1 is LNHDA and CDR2 SQIVND (reference sequence). The junction had 16 bases not matched to a gene; V was cut back by 6 bases and J by 7 bases. The CDR3 is 16 residues long. The CDR3 region has the DNA TGTGCCAGTAGGGGACAGGAGTGGGAAAGGGCACTTGAAGCTTTCTTT. Amino acids: CASRGQEWERALEAFF.